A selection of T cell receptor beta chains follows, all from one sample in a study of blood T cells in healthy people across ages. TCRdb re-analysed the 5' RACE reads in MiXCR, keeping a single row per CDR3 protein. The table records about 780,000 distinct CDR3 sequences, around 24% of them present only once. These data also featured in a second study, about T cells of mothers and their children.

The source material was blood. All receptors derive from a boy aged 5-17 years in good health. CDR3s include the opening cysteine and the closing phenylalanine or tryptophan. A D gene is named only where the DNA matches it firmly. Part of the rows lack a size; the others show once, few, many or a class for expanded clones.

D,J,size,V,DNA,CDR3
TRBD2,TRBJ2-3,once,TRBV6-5,TGTGCCAGCAGTTCTCGCGGGGGGGGCACAGATACGCAGTATTTT,CASSSRGGGTDTQYF
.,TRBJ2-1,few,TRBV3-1,TGTGCCAGCAGTCACAGGGTGTATGAGCAGTTCTTC,CASSHRVYEQFF
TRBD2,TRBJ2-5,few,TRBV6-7,TGTGCCAGCAGCCAAGGACTAGCGGGGGGCTACCAAGAGACCCAGTACTTC,CASSQGLAGGYQETQYF
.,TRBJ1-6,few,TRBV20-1,TGCAGTGCTAGGGTCCCAGGGCGCCTCCACTTT,CSARVPGRLHF
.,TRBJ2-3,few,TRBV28,TGTGCCAGCAGTTTTAGGGGAAGAAGCACAGATACGCAGTATTTT,CASSFRGRSTDTQYF
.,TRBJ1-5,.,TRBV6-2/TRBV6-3,TGTGCCAGCAGTTACTCGAATTGGGGGTTGAGTCAGCCCCAGCATTTT,CASSYSNWGLSQPQHF
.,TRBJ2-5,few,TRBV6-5,TGTGCCAGCAGTTACGCTCAGAACAATCGAGAGACCCAGTACTTC,CASSYAQNNRETQYF
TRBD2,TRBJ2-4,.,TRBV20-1,TGCAGTGCTAGGGGACTAGCGGGGGGCGGAAACATTCAGTACTTC,CSARGLAGGGNIQYF
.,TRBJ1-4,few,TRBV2,TGTGCCAGCATGGTTAATGAAAAACTGTTTTTT,CASMVNEKLFF
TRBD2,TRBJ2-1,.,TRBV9,TGTGCCAGCAGCGTAGCTGTGCTAGCGGGGGGCAATGAGCAGTTCTTC,CASSVAVLAGGNEQFF
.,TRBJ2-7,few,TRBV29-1,TGCAGCGTTCACAGGTCTTACGAGCAGTACTTC,CSVHRSYEQYF
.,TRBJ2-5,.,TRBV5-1,TGCGCCAGCAGCTTGGAGGGCCCCCACCAAGAGACCCAGTACTTC,CASSLEGPHQETQYF
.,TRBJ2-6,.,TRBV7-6,TGTGCCAGCAGCTTAGGAACCTCTTCGTCTGGGGCCAACGTCCTGACTTTC,CASSLGTSSSGANVLTF
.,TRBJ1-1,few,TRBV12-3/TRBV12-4,TGTGCCAGCAGTGTAGCTAGTGTAGCTTTCTTT,CASSVASVAFF
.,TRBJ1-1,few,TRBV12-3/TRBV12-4,TGTGCCAGCAGTGAGGGACAAAAAGCTTTCTTT,CASSEGQKAFF
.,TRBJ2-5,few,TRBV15,TGTGCCACCAGCAGGTATCGACGGCTCGGGGAGACCCAGTACTTC,CATSRYRRLGETQYF
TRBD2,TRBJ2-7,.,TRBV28,TGTGCCAGCAGGACTCCAAGCGGGGGATCCGCCGAGCAGTACTTC,CASRTPSGGSAEQYF
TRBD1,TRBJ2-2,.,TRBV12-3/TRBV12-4,TGTGCCAGCAGTTCTGGGACAGGGCACACCGGGGAGCTGTTTTTT,CASSSGTGHTGELFF
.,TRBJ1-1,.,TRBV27,TGTGTCAGCAGTTTAGGCGCGGGGGGGACTGAAGCTTTCTTT,CVSSLGAGGTEAFF
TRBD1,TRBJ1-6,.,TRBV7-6,TGTGCCAGCAGCCCTTCCGGGACAGGGGAATTCCCCCTCCACTTT,CASSPSGTGEFPLHF
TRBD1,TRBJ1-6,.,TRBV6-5,TGTGCCAGCAGTTACGAGGGGACAGGGACCTCACCCCTCCACTTT,CASSYEGTGTSPLHF
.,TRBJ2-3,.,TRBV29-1,TGCAGCGTTTCTAGGAGGCTTTCCACAGATACGCAGTATTTT,CSVSRRLSTDTQYF
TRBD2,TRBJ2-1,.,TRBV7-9,TGTGCCAGCAGCTTAGCGGGGGGGATAAACAATGAGCAGTTCTTC,CASSLAGGINNEQFF
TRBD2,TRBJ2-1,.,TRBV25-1,TGTACCAGCAGTGACGAGGGGACTAGCTTCTACAATGAGCAGTTCTTC,CTSSDEGTSFYNEQFF
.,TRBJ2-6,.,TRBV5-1,TGCGCCAGCAGCTCGTCGAGACAGAGGATCTCTGGGGCCAACGTCCTGACTTTC,CASSSSRQRISGANVLTF
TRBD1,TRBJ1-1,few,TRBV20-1,TGCAGTGTCCGGGGTCGGACAGGGGTGAACACTGAAGCTTTCTTT,CSVRGRTGVNTEAFF
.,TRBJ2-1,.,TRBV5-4,TGTGCCAGCAGCTTGAGAGTGTCCCCACACAATGAGCAGTTCTTC,CASSLRVSPHNEQFF
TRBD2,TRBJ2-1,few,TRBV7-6,TGTGCCAGCAGCTCGGGGGGACTAGCGGAGAATGAGCAGTTCTTC,CASSSGGLAENEQFF
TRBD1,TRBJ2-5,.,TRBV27,TGTGCCAGCAGTTTGCTCCTTTCGTGGGACAGGGGGGAGCAAGAGACCCAGTACTTC,CASSLLLSWDRGEQETQYF
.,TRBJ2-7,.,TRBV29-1,TGCAGCGTTGAAGAGGGGCGGCAGTACTTC,CSVEEGRQYF
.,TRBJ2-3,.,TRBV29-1,TGCAGCGTTGAAGGTCTTTACCTTACAACTAGCACAGATGCGCAGTATTTT,CSVEGLYLTTSTDAQYF
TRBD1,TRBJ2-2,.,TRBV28,TGTGCCACTCAAACAGGGGCAGAAAACACCGGGGAGCTGTTTTTT,CATQTGAENTGELFF
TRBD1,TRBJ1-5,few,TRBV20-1,TGCAGTGCTAGAGTTATGGAGGGGACAGGGACGGATAGCAATCAGCCCCAGCATTTT,CSARVMEGTGTDSNQPQHF
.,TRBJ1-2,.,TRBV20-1,TGCAGTGCTAGACTCGACAGTACCGCCGGCTACACCTTC,CSARLDSTAGYTF
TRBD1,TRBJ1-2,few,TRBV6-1,TGTGCCAGCAGTGCCACGACAGGGACGGTCTATGGCTACACCTTC,CASSATTGTVYGYTF
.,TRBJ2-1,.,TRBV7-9,TGTGCCAGCAGTTACGGGGAGTCCAATGAGCAGTTCTTC,CASSYGESNEQFF
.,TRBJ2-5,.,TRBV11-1,TGTGCCAGCAGCCTCCAGGGGTTGCAACAGGGGACCCAGTACTTC,CASSLQGLQQGTQYF
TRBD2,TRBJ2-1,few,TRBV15,TGTGCCACCAGCAGAGATCTCCCACTAGCGGGGGGACCTTCCTCCTACAATGAGCAGTTCTTC,CATSRDLPLAGGPSSYNEQFF
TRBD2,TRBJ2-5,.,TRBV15,TGTGCCACCAGCGGAACTGGGGGGGGGATTCAAGAGACCCAGTACTTC,CATSGTGGGIQETQYF
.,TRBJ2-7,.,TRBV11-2,TGTGCCAGCAGCTTAGGCGGGGAACCCTACGAGCAGTACTTC,CASSLGGEPYEQYF